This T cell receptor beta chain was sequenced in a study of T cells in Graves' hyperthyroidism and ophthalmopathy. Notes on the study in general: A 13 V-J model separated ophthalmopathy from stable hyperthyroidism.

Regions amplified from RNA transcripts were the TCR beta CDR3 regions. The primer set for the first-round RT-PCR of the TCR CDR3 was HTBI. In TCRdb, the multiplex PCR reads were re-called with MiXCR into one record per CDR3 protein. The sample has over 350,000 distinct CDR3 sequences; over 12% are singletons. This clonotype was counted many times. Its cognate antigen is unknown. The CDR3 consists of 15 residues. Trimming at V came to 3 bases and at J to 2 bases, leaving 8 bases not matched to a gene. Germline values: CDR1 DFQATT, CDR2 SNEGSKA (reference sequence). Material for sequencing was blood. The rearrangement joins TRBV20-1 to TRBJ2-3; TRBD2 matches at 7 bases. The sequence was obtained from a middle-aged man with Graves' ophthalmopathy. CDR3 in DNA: TGCAGTGCTAGTAGGCGGGAGAGACTCACAGATACGCAGTATTTT. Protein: CSASRRERLTDTQYF.